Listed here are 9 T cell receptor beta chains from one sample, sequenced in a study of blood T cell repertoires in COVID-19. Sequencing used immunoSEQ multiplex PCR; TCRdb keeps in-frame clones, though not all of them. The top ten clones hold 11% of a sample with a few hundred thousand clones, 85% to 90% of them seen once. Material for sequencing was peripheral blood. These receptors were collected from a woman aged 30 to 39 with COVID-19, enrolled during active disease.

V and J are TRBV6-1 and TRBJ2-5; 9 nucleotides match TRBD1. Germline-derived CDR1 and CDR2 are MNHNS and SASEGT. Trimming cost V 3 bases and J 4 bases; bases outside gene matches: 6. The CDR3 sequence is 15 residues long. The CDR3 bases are TGTGCCAGCAGTGAGCAGAAGACAGGGGGAGAGACCCAGTACTTC. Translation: CASSEQKTGGETQYF.

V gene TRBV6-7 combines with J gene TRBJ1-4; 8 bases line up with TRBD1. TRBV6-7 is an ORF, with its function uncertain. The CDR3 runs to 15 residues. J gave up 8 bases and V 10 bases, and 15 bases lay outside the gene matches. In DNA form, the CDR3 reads TGTGCCACCCCCGACAGGGGCAAATTGCGGGAAAAACTGTTTTTT. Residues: CATPDRGKLREKLFF.

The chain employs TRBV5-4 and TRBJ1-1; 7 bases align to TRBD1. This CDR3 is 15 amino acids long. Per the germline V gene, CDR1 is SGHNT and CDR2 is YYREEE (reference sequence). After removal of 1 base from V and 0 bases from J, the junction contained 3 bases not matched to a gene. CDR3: CASSLRDRVNTEAFF. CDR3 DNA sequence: TGTGCCAGCAGCTTGCGCGACAGGGTGAACACTGAAGCTTTCTTT.

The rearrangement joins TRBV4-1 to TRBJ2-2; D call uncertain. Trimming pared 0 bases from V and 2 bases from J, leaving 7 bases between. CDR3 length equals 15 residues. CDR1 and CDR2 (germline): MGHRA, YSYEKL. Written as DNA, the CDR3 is TGCGCCAGCAGCCAAGAGGTACAAAACACCGGGGAGCTGTTTTTT. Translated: CASSQEVQNTGELFF.

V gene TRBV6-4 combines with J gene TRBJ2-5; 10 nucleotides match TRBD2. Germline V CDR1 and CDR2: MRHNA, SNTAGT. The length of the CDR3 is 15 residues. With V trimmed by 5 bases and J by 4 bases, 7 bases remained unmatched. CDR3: CASSPWTSGIETQYF. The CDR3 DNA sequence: TGTGCCAGCAGTCCCTGGACTAGCGGAATAGAGACCCAGTACTTC.

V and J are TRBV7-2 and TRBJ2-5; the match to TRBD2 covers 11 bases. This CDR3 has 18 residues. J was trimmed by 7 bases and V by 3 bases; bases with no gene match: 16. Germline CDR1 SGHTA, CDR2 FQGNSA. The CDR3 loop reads CASSLEASGGPHGGTQYF. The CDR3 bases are TGTGCCAGCAGCTTGGAGGCTAGCGGGGGGCCCCATGGGGGGACCCAGTACTTC.

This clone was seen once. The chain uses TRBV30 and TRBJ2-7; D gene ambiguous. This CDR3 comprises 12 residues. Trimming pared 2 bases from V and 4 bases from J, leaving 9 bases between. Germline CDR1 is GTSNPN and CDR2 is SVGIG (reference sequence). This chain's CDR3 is CAWSPVHYEQYF. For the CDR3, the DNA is TGTGCCTGGAGTCCAGTACATTACGAGCAGTACTTC.

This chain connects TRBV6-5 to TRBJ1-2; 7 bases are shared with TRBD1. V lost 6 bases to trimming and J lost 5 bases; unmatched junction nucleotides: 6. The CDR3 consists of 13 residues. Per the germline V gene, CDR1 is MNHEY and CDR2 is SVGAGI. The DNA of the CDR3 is TGTGCCAGCAGCCCCGGACAGGTTTATGGCTACACCTTC. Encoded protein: CASSPGQVYGYTF.

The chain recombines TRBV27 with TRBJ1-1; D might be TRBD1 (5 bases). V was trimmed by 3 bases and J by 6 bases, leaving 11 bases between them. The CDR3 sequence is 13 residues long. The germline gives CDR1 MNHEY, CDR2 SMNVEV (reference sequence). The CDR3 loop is CASSFQGSAEAFF. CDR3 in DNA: TGTGCCAGCAGTTTCCAGGGTTCTGCTGAAGCTTTCTTT.